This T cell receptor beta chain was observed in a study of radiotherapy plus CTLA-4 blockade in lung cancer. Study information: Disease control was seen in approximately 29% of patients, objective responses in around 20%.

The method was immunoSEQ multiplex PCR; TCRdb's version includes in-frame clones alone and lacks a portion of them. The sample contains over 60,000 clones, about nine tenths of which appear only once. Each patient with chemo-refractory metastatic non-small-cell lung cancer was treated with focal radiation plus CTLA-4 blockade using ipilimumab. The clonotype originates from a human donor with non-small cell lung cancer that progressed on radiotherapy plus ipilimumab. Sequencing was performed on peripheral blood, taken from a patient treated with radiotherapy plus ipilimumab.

The CDR3 region is CATKLGSTNEKLFF. The CDR3 coding sequence is TGTGCCACCAAATTAGGGTCTACTAATGAAAAACTGTTTTTT. The chain carries TRBV28 and TRBJ1-4; no reliable D call. V was clipped by 10 bases and J by 2 bases, with 14 bases between them. The CDR3 extends over 14 amino acids. Looked up from germline, CDR1 is MDHEN and CDR2 is SYDVKM.